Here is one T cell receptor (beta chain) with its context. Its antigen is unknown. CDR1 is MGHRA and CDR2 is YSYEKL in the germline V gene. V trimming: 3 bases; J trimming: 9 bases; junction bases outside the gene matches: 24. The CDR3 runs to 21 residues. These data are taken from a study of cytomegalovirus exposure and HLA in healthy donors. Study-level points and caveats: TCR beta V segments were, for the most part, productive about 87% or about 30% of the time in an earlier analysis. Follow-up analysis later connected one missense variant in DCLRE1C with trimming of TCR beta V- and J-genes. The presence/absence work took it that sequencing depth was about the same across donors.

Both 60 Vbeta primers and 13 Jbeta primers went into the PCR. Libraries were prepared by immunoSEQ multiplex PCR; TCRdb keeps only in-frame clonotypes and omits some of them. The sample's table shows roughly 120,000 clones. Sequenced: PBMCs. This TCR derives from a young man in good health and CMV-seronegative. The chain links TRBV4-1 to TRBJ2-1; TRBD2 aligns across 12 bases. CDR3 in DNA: TGCGCCAGCAGCCATACGACACTAGCGGGGGGACCTTCGATCCGGACCCCTGAGCAGTTCTTC. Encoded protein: CASSHTTLAGGPSIRTPEQFF.